The entry below gives a single T cell receptor beta chain sequence along with its context. From germline, CDR1 is LNHNV and CDR2 YYDKDF (reference sequence). The CDR3 has 13 amino acids. The V and J ends lost 0 bases and 6 bases respectively, with 9 bases between them. The sample belongs to a study of blood T cell repertoires in COVID-19. Study-wide background: Samples of COVID-19 (acute and convalescent) were obtained from the United States, Italy and Spain.

How the authors handled the data: By means of reference gene primer amplification, nucleated cell counts were estimated. TCRdb's copy holds only in-frame clones and misses some; the assay was immunoSEQ multiplex PCR. V, J and clone size were drawn from that table, and D and trimming were deduced from the DNA. This table holds 100,000 to 140,000 clones, about nine tenths found once. This sequence joins TRBV15 and TRBJ2-7; the D is unclear. This clonotype was obtained from a woman younger than 45 with acute or convalescent COVID-19. The sequencing input was peripheral blood. The CDR3 sequence is CATSRDHRVEQYF. In DNA form, the CDR3 reads TGTGCCACCAGCAGAGATCATCGGGTCGAGCAGTACTTC. Based on the CDR3 plus reference TRBV15 and TRBJ2-7, the full variable domain is DAMVIQNPRYQVTQFGKPVTLSCSQTLNHNVMYWYQQKSSQAPKLLFHYYDKDFNNEADTPDNFQSRRPNTSFCFLDIRSPGLGDTAMYLCATSRDHRVEQYFGPGTRLTVT.